These 5 T cell receptor beta chains originate from one sample sequenced in a study of human thymus T cells. In corrective heart surgery, resections were taken, and these provided the thymus tissue. Using immunoSEQ multiplex PCR, the repertoire was profiled, and TCRdb retains in-frame clones only, with some absent. The sample has some 120,000 clones, 90% to 95% seen once; the top ten hold under 0.025%. The sequencing sample was made of thymus tissue. The origin of the receptors is a boy in the first two years of life with a congenital heart defect but otherwise immunologically healthy.

This clone was recorded once. Because the CDR3's place on the DNA is in doubt, the DNA is left out and the CDR3 is given as listed by TCRdb. The rearrangement links TRBV12-5 to TRBJ1-1; the table's TRBD1 call for D was not verified on the DNA. CDR1 LGHNT and CDR2 FRNRAP come from the germline V gene. The CDR3 has 12 amino acids, counting both end residues. The CDR3 reads CASGLVARGTFF.

The chain is built from TRBV9 and TRBJ2-3; D gene uncertain. Germline V gives CDR1 SGDLS, CDR2 YYNGEE. The CDR3 is made up of 17 amino acids. Trimming pared 3 bases from V and 2 bases from J, leaving 19 bases between. In DNA form, the CDR3 reads TGTGCCAGCAGCGCGCCCGCTGGCGTAAGCCACACAGATACGCAGTATTTT. This translates into CASSAPAGVSHTDTQYF.

The rearrangement uses TRBV4-3 and TRBJ1-5; D is ambiguous. The CDR3 spans 13 residues. The germline CDR1 and CDR2 sequences are LGHNA and YSLEER. V lost 3 bases and J 5 bases, leaving 8 bases between the germline ends. The CDR3 loop reads CASSQDLDQPQHF. In nucleotides, the CDR3 is TGCGCCAGCAGCCAGGACTTGGATCAGCCCCAGCATTTT.

The V gene is TRBV6-5, the J gene TRBJ2-6, with D hard to call. CDR3 size: 15 residues. The ends were cut back, 7 bases at V and 5 bases at J, with 15 bases in the middle. CDR1 MNHEY and CDR2 SVGAGI come from the germline V gene. The CDR3 DNA reads as TGTGCCAGCACCGAAAGGGCAGCCCGGGCCAACGTCCTGACTTTC. This sequence encodes CASTERAARANVLTF.

V usage is TRBV4-3 and J usage is TRBJ1-1; possibly TRBD1 for D (6 bases). The length of the CDR3 is 15 residues. Germline V gene data show CDR1 as LGHNA and CDR2 as YSLEER. Trimming cost V 2 bases and J 5 bases, with 15 bases left between them. In nucleotides, the CDR3 is TGCGCCAGCAGCCAAAAATGGGGAGGGGGTACTGAAGCTTTCTTT. Its translation is CASSQKWGGGTEAFF.